This record looks at one T cell receptor (beta chain) sequence and its context. This entry comes from a study of Ad26.COV2.S vaccination and SARS-CoV-2 variants. Study summary: Participants got Ad26.COV2.S intramuscularly, once or twice 56 days apart.

Regarding treatment: over 15 received Ad26.COV2.S at low or high dose, single or two shots; about five received placebo; per-sample allocation not given. Sampling was done on day 63 after the first vaccine or placebo injection. This CDR3 is built from 13 residues. Germline V gene data show CDR1 as SGHTA and CDR2 as FQGNSA. Trimming shortened V by 1 base and J by 3 bases, and 6 bases separated the two germline ends. Sequencing used immunoSEQ multiplex PCR; TCRdb keeps in-frame clones, though not all of them. The sample contains more than 300,000 clones, about 85% of which appear only once. The clonotype comes from a person aged 18-60 years who received the Ad26.COV2.S COVID-19 vaccine or a placebo. The sequencing used peripheral blood, collected in a trial of Ad26.COV2.S vaccine versus placebo. The V and J genes are TRBV7-2 and TRBJ1-2; D ambiguous. The CDR3 DNA sequence: TGTGCCAGCAGCTTAGGGCGAGACTATGGCTACACCTTC. Protein sequence: CASSLGRDYGYTF.